Each of the 29 T cell receptor beta chains below was sequenced from the same sample in a study of CD8 T cells in Susac syndrome. When the RNA was reverse transcribed, random hexamers were used with an input of 0.5 to 1 ug. From the immunoSEQ multiplex PCR reads, TCRdb called clonotypes with MiXCR, one entry per CDR3 protein. The repertoire has about 120,000 distinct CDR3 sequences, just over 95% of them found once; the top ten carry about 0.14%. Source material: CD4+ T cells from PBMCs. The receptors derive from a human donor with Susac syndrome.

The V and J genes are TRBV29-1 and TRBJ2-1, with TRBD2 matching over 16 bases. The CDR3 has 15 residues. CDR1 is SQVTM, CDR2 ANQGSEA, per germline. With V trimmed by 7 bases and J by 6 bases, 6 bases remained unmatched. CDR3 nucleotide sequence: TGCAGCGCCAGGGGACTAGCGGGAGGGGGCAATGAGCAGTTCTTC. As protein: CSARGLAGGGNEQFF.

The genes are TRBV29-1 and TRBJ2-5; D is uncertain. Per germline, CDR1 SQVTM and CDR2 ANQGSEA. The CDR3 totals 12 residues. V was pared by 4 bases and J by 1 base, with 7 bases between. CDR3 protein: CSVGRLQETQYF. The DNA of the CDR3 is TGCAGCGTTGGGCGGCTCCAAGAGACCCAGTACTTC. Variable domain in full (rest from reference TRBV29-1 and TRBJ2-5): SAVISQKPSRDICQRGTSLTIQCQVDSQVTMMFWYRQQPGQSLTLIATANQGSEATYESGFVIDKFPISRPNLTFSTLTVSNMSPEDSSIYLCSVGRLQETQYFGPGTRLLVL.

The rearrangement uses TRBV4-1 and TRBJ1-5; D is unresolved. This CDR3 comprises 15 residues. Germline CDR1 reads MGHRA; CDR2 reads YSYEKL. Trimming left V 2 bases short and J 2 bases short, with 10 bases between. The CDR3 reads CASSQIEEGNQPQHF. As DNA, the CDR3 is TGCGCCAGCAGCCAAATAGAGGAGGGCAATCAGCCCCAGCATTTT.

The genes are TRBV20-1 and TRBJ1-5; D gene uncertain. The V end lost 3 bases, the J end lost 1 base, and 10 bases lay between the germline ends. The CDR3 loop spans 14 amino acids. Germline V lookup: CDR1 DFQATT, CDR2 SNEGSKA (reference sequence). CDR3 in amino acids: CSASKQLSNQPQHF. In nucleotides, the CDR3 is TGCAGTGCTAGTAAGCAGCTAAGCAATCAGCCCCAGCATTTT.

V is TRBV2 and J is TRBJ1-2; the D gene is possibly TRBD1 (6 bases). The CDR3 is made up of 12 amino acids. V was pared by 7 bases and J by 8 bases, with 14 bases between. CDR1 is SNHLY, CDR2 FYNNEI, per germline. Here the CDR3 reads CASTPGVGGYTF. CDR3 DNA sequence: TGTGCCAGCACCCCAGGGGTGGGAGGCTACACCTTC.

The CDR3 DNA sequence: TGCAGCGTTAGGGGGAGGGCCAGTGATACGCAGTATTTT. Its translation is CSVRGRASDTQYF. V and J are TRBV29-1 and TRBJ2-3; D possibly corresponds to TRBD2 (7 bases). CDR3 length equals 13 residues. Germline values: CDR1 SQVTM, CDR2 ANQGSEA. Trimming removed 5 bases at V and 6 bases at J, with 15 bases between.

This clonotype has just one count. The chain is built from TRBV2 and TRBJ2-7, with 12 bases identical to TRBD2. The germline V gene has CDR1 SNHLY and CDR2 FYNNEI. Unmatched junction bases numbered 7, after V lost 6 bases and J lost 7 bases. The CDR3 consists of 14 residues. Here the CDR3 DNA reads TGTGCCAGCAGGAGACTAGCGGGAGAGGGAGAGCAGTACTTC. Its protein product is CASRRLAGEGEQYF.

CDR3 protein: CASSVAHRGNTGELFF. CDR3 bases: TGTGCCAGCAGCGTAGCCCACAGGGGAAACACCGGGGAGCTGTTTTTT. This chain connects TRBV9 to TRBJ2-2; 7 bases match TRBD1. Losses at the gene ends were 0 bases for V and 2 bases for J; bases not matched to a gene: 4. The germline V gene encodes CDR1 SGDLS and CDR2 YYNGEE. This CDR3 comprises 16 residues.

The chain joins TRBV30 to TRBJ2-1; 9 nucleotides align to TRBD2. Losses at the gene ends were 0 bases for V and 7 bases for J; bases not matched to a gene: 7. The CDR3 is 15 residues long. Germline loops: CDR1 GTSNPN, CDR2 SVGIG (reference sequence). For the CDR3, the DNA is TGTGCCTGGAGTGTAAATAGCGGGAGATCAAATGAGCAGTTCTTC. It encodes CAWSVNSGRSNEQFF.

V is TRBV10-3 and J is TRBJ1-2; 8 bases are shared with TRBD1. The V gene end was trimmed by 2 bases and the J gene end by 0 bases; junction bases not matched to a gene: 5. CDR3 length: 16 amino acids. CDR1 is ENHRY and CDR2 is SYGVKD in the germline V gene. CDR3 residues: CAISESNRGTNYGYTF. The CDR3 region has the DNA TGTGCCATCAGTGAGAGTAACAGGGGGACTAACTATGGCTACACCTTC.

V is TRBV27 and J is TRBJ1-1; D gene unclear. Germline CDR1 is MNHEY and CDR2 is SMNVEV (reference sequence). V was clipped by 2 bases and J by 3 bases, with 7 bases between them. The CDR3 contains 13 residues. This CDR3 reads CASSLQVDTEAFF. DNA for the CDR3: TGTGCCAGCAGTTTACAGGTGGACACTGAAGCTTTCTTT.

The chain carries TRBV4-1 and TRBJ1-5; D is unclear. The V end was cut by 0 bases, the J end by 4 bases, with 7 bases between. The CDR3 is 14 residues long. Germline CDR1 MGHRA, CDR2 YSYEKL. CDR3 DNA: TGCGCCAGCAGCCAAGAGAGGCAGAATCAGCCCCAGCATTTT. Translated, it gives CASSQERQNQPQHF.

The chain joins TRBV24-1 to TRBJ2-1, with D possibly matching TRBD1 (5 bases). Trimming took 6 bases from V and 6 from J, leaving 5 bases between them. Germline V lookup: CDR1 KGHDR, CDR2 SFDVKD. This CDR3 has 11 amino acids. CDR3 amino acids: CATSRGNEQFF. Written as DNA, the CDR3 is TGTGCCACCAGTAGGGGCAATGAGCAGTTCTTC.

This clonotype was picked up one time. This sequence joins TRBV5-1 and TRBJ2-7, with D perhaps matching TRBD1 (6 bases). The CDR3 runs 13 residues. Trimming shortened V by 6 bases and J by 5 bases, and 15 bases separated the two germline ends. Germline V CDR1 and CDR2: SGHRS, YFSETQ. CDR3 loop: CASTRQDLDEQYF. The CDR3, as DNA: TGCGCCAGCACAAGACAGGACCTCGACGAGCAGTACTTC.

The chain carries TRBV4-1 and TRBJ2-3, with D possibly TRBD2 on 5 matching bases. The CDR3 is made up of 13 amino acids. Trimming removed 0 bases from V and 10 bases from J, with 11 bases in between. The germline gives CDR1 MGHRA, CDR2 YSYEKL. The CDR3 DNA sequence: TGCGCCAGCAGCCAAGATCGGGATCGGGCGCAGTATTTT. This codes for CASSQDRDRAQYF.

This chain connects TRBV6-1 to TRBJ1-1; no clear D gene. The CDR3 covers 11 residues. The V gene's germline CDR1 is MNHNS and CDR2 SASEGT. Trimming took 3 bases from V and 10 from J, leaving 9 bases between them. The CDR3 coding sequence is TGTGCCAGCAGTGAGGTTCAGCGAGCTTTCTTT. It is translated as CASSEVQRAFF.

CDR3 in DNA: TGTGCCAGCAGCTTAGTAGGGAACATTCAGTACTTC. This sequence encodes CASSLVGNIQYF. The J gene is TRBJ2-4, the V gene TRBV7-2; no clear D gene. This CDR3 comprises 12 residues. Germline V gives CDR1 SGHTA, CDR2 FQGNSA. Trimming took off 1 base at V and 7 bases at J, with 5 bases between the two ends.

V gene TRBV5-4 combines with J gene TRBJ2-5; possibly TRBD2 for D (5 bases). V was clipped by 4 bases and J by 0 bases, with 13 bases between them. Per the germline V gene, CDR1 is SGHNT and CDR2 is YYREEE (reference sequence). There are 15 residues in the CDR3. CDR3 protein: CASSRRGAYQETQYF. As DNA, the CDR3 is TGTGCCAGCAGCCGTCGGGGTGCGTACCAAGAGACCCAGTACTTC.

This clonotype came up once. The chain couples TRBV5-1 to TRBJ1-1; tentatively, D is TRBD1 (6 bases). Germline assignment: CDR1 SGHRS and CDR2 YFSETQ. CDR3 length equals 13 residues. The V and J ends lost 0 bases and 7 bases respectively, with 10 bases between them. Here the CDR3 DNA reads TGCGCCAGCAGCTTGGGGGACACCCGTGAAGCTTTCTTT. Translation: CASSLGDTREAFF.

The chain has TRBV9 and TRBJ2-5; D not resolved. V gave up 0 bases and J gave up 2 bases, with 2 bases separating them. CDR1 SGDLS and CDR2 YYNGEE come from the germline V gene. This CDR3 contains 12 residues. CDR3 coding DNA: TGTGCCAGCAGCGTAGGTCAAGAGACCCAGTACTTC. It codes for CASSVGQETQYF.

The CDR3 loop is CASSQDRAGSPFF. In nucleotides, the CDR3 is TGTGCCAGCAGCCAAGATCGGGCGGGGAGCCCGTTCTTC. The rearrangement joins TRBV14 to TRBJ2-1; D possibly corresponds to TRBD2 (6 bases). The CDR3 is 13 amino acids. V was pared by 0 bases and J by 15 bases, with 15 bases between. Germline values: CDR1 SGHDN, CDR2 FVKESK.

The V call is TRBV28, the J call TRBJ1-1; 7 nucleotides match TRBD1. This CDR3 region has 14 residues. The V gene end was trimmed by 2 bases and the J gene end by 5 bases; junction bases not matched to a gene: 5. The V gene's germline CDR1 is MDHEN and CDR2 SYDVKM. DNA for the CDR3: TGTGCCAGCAGTTTACGACAGGGAATAACTGAAGCTTTCTTT. Translation: CASSLRQGITEAFF.

This rearrangement joins TRBV7-9 to TRBJ2-2, with a weak D call TRBD1 (5 bases). The CDR3 has 15 amino acids. V lost 5 bases and J lost 0, with 10 bases in between. The V gene's germline CDR1 is SEHNR and CDR2 FQNEAQ (reference sequence). DNA for the CDR3: TGTGCCAGCAGCGCGGCCAGGGCGAACACCGGGGAGCTGTTTTTT. Translating it yields CASSAARANTGELFF.

The V gene is TRBV19, the J gene TRBJ1-1; TRBD1 might be the D (6 bases). The CDR3 extends over 13 amino acids. Between the trimmed V and J ends, which lost 4 bases and 2 bases, there was a span of 8 bases. Germline values: CDR1 LNHDA, CDR2 SQIVND (reference sequence). In nucleotides, the CDR3 is TGTGCCAGTAGTAACAGGGAAAACACTGAAGCTTTCTTT. Its protein product is CASSNRENTEAFF.

The rearrangement joins TRBV20-1 to TRBJ2-2, with 11 bases lining up with TRBD2. The germline V gene has CDR1 DFQATT and CDR2 SNEGSKA (reference sequence). Germline trimming cut 1 base from V and 1 base from J; bases unmatched to any gene: 2. The CDR3 contains 16 residues. The CDR3, as DNA: TGCAGTGCTAGAGGACTAGCGGGGATGAACACCGGGGAGCTGTTTTTT. Amino acids: CSARGLAGMNTGELFF.

The CDR3 is CASRSTGDETQYF. The CDR3 DNA sequence: TGTGCCAGCAGGAGCACAGGGGACGAGACCCAGTACTTC. The V gene is TRBV6-2 or TRBV6-3, the J gene TRBJ2-5, with 7 bases aligning to TRBD1. The CDR3 loop spans 13 amino acids. V lost 6 bases and J lost 5; bases outside the gene matches: 6. Germline loops: CDR1 MNHEY, CDR2 SVGEGT.

The J gene is TRBJ2-2, the V gene TRBV7-2; 10 bases match TRBD2. The V and J ends lost 5 bases and 4 bases, in that order; junction bases with no gene match: 4. This CDR3 is 15 amino acids long. Per the germline V gene, CDR1 is SGHTA and CDR2 is FQGNSA. CDR3 protein: CASSQREGLTGELFF. CDR3 coding DNA: TGTGCCAGCAGCCAGCGGGAGGGCCTCACCGGGGAGCTGTTTTTT.

This clonotype was found once. This chain links TRBV25-1 with TRBJ2-1; maybe TRBD1 (5 bases). V was pared by 3 bases and J by 12 bases, with 12 bases between. Germline assignment: CDR1 MGHDK and CDR2 SYGVNS. The CDR3 sequence is 12 residues long. CDR3 DNA sequence: TGTGCCAGCAGTGAGGGGCTTATAGGGCAGTTCTTC. Amino acid sequence: CASSEGLIGQFF.

The J gene is TRBJ1-2, the V gene TRBV20-1; D is unresolved. Looked up from germline, CDR1 is DFQATT and CDR2 is SNEGSKA (reference sequence). This CDR3 region has 12 residues. V lost 5 bases and J 5 bases, leaving 12 bases between the germline ends. The CDR3 protein is CSAGQSGYGYTF. CDR3 DNA sequence: TGCAGTGCTGGGCAGTCCGGGTATGGCTACACCTTC.